Sequencing of this T cell receptor beta chain was carried out in a study of cytomegalovirus exposure and HLA in healthy donors. Study results and limitations: Trimming of TCR beta V- and J-genes showed a link, identified in a later analysis, to a missense DCLRE1C variant.

The CDR3 extends over 14 amino acids. Germline lookup yields CDR1 SGHNT and CDR2 YYREEE (reference sequence). V shed 1 base and J 4 bases; nucleotides not matched to a gene: 2. PCR used 60 Vbeta primers and 13 Jbeta primers. The data were produced by immunoSEQ multiplex PCR, yet TCRdb's version contains in-frame clones alone and is incomplete. The table includes approximately 290,000 clones, under 90% detected once. As regards this clone: Its antigen is as yet unknown.

The sequenced sample was PBMCs. This chain connects TRBV5-4 to TRBJ2-7, with TRBD1 matching 10 bases. The sequence was obtained from a girl aged 2 to 10 in good health and CMV-seronegative. CDR3 in DNA: TGTGCCAGCAGCTTGAGGGGACAGGGGTACGAGCAGTACTTC. It encodes CASSLRGQGYEQYF.